The 30 T cell receptor beta chains in this list originate from one sample, sequenced in a study of cytomegalovirus exposure and HLA in healthy donors. The PCR used 60 Vbeta and 13 Jbeta primers. Profiling relied on immunoSEQ multiplex PCR, and the TCRdb table lists in-frame clones only, not all of them. The sample lists some 150,000 clones, 75% to 85% seen once, with roughly 1.8% in the top ten. The material sequenced was PBMCs. The origin of the receptors is a female donor in good health and CMV-seropositive.

The chain recombines TRBV5-4 with TRBJ1-3, with 8 positions matching TRBD1. V trimming: 3 bases; J trimming: 4 bases; junction bases outside the gene matches: 6. The length of the CDR3 is 15 residues. Germline CDR1 is SGHNT and CDR2 is YYREEE (reference sequence). The CDR3 spells CASSSQGALGNTIYF. In DNA, the CDR3 is TGTGCCAGCAGCTCCCAGGGGGCGTTAGGAAACACCATATATTTT. The full variable domain, rest sourced from reference TRBV5-4 and TRBJ1-3, is ETGVTQSPTHLIKTRGQQVTLRCSSQSGHNTVSWYQQALGQGPQFIFQYYREEENGRGNFPPRFSGLQFPNYSSELNVNALELDDSALYLCASSSQGALGNTIYFGEGSWLTVV.

V usage is TRBV5-1 and J usage is TRBJ2-7, with 10 bases fitting TRBD1. After removal of 4 bases from V and 2 bases from J, the junction contained 3 bases not matched to a gene. The germline V gene has CDR1 SGHRS and CDR2 YFSETQ. The CDR3 extends over 14 amino acids. CDR3 sequence (DNA): TGCGCCAGCAGCACCGGGACAGGGGCCTACGAGCAGTACTTC. Residues: CASSTGTGAYEQYF.

The chain recombines TRBV7-8 with TRBJ2-1; D remains ambiguous. The V and J ends lost 11 bases and 7 bases respectively, with 12 bases between them. Germline loops: CDR1 SGHVS, CDR2 FQNEAQ. The CDR3 sequence is 11 residues long. The DNA for the CDR3 is TGTGCCTCCAGTGAGGAAAATGAGCAGTTCTTC. Its translation: CASSEENEQFF.

The CDR3 DNA reads TGCAGCGTTGACAGGGGGCACCTTGGCTACACCTTC. This codes for CSVDRGHLGYTF. The rearrangement links TRBV29-1 to TRBJ1-2, with 8 bases lining up with TRBD1. The CDR3 covers 12 residues. The V gene end was trimmed by 3 bases and the J gene end by 7 bases; junction bases not matched to a gene: 4. The germline CDR1 and CDR2 sequences are SQVTM and ANQGSEA.

V is TRBV4-1 and J is TRBJ2-1; 12 bases align to TRBD2. Looked up from germline, CDR1 is MGHRA and CDR2 is YSYEKL. Trimming took 1 base from V and 8 from J; bases not matched to a gene: 6. This CDR3 is 16 amino acids long. The CDR3 spells CASSQVLAGGNHEQFF. CDR3 DNA sequence: TGCGCCAGCAGCCAAGTTCTAGCGGGGGGGAATCATGAGCAGTTCTTC.

The sample holds one count of this clone. For the CDR3, the DNA is TGTGCCTGGAGTGTGAAGCGGGAGGGCCGATTTGTTTTCTTC. Encoded protein: CAWSVKREGRFVFF. The gene calls are TRBV30 and TRBJ2-1, with 10 positions matching TRBD2. The junction had 12 bases not matched to a gene; V was cut back by 0 bases and J by 16 bases. CDR1 and CDR2 from the germline V gene are GTSNPN and SVGIG (reference sequence). This CDR3 region has 14 residues.

The chain recombines TRBV5-4 with TRBJ2-1; D may be TRBD2 (6 bases). Trimming left V 4 bases short and J 4 bases short, with 12 bases between. This CDR3 comprises 14 residues. Germline CDR1 and CDR2: SGHNT and YYREEE (reference sequence). CDR3 loop: CASSPRGLYNEQFF. The CDR3 DNA sequence: TGTGCCAGCAGCCCGAGGGGACTTTACAATGAGCAGTTCTTC.

The chain employs TRBV9 and TRBJ2-3; 8 bases match TRBD2. The CDR3 is made up of 16 amino acids. J lost 2 bases, V lost 3 bases, and 8 bases had no gene match. Germline CDR1 and CDR2: SGDLS and YYNGEE. CDR3 protein: CASSADLAGDTDTQYF. The CDR3 bases are TGTGCCAGCAGCGCCGACCTAGCGGGCGACACAGATACGCAGTATTTT.

The chain employs TRBV25-1 and TRBJ1-2; weak D call: TRBD1 (6 bases). This CDR3 has 12 amino acids. From germline, CDR1 is MGHDK and CDR2 SYGVNS. Trimming stripped 7 bases from V and 6 bases from J, with 12 bases between. Here the CDR3 DNA reads TGTGCCAGCACGCAGGGGAGGGATGGCTACACCTTC. Encoded protein: CASTQGRDGYTF.

The V and J genes are TRBV7-9 and TRBJ2-5; 7 bases align to TRBD2. From germline, CDR1 is SEHNR and CDR2 FQNEAQ (reference sequence). The V gene end was trimmed by 5 bases and the J gene end by 5 bases; junction bases not matched to a gene: 2. The CDR3 covers 12 residues. CDR3 in DNA: TGTGCCAGCAGCCGGGAGGTGGAGACCCAGTACTTC. The encoded protein is CASSREVETQYF.

The V call is TRBV7-9, the J call TRBJ2-2, with D unresolved. V lost 3 bases and J lost 7, with 3 bases in between. This CDR3 has 11 residues. Germline V gene data show CDR1 as SEHNR and CDR2 as FQNEAQ (reference sequence). In DNA form, the CDR3 reads TGTGCCAGCAGCTTCGTCGGGGAGCTGTTTTTT. This codes for CASSFVGELFF.

CDR3 coding DNA: TGTGCCAGCAGCCGTGGGGGGGGACAGGTGCACACAGATACGCAGTATTTT. Translating gives CASSRGGGQVHTDTQYF. The V gene is TRBV7-3, the J gene TRBJ2-3; the D gene is possibly TRBD1 (8 bases). The CDR3 is made up of 17 amino acids. V lost 5 bases and J 2 bases, leaving 20 bases between the germline ends. Germline CDR1 SGHTA, CDR2 FQGTGA.

The rearrangement joins TRBV5-5 to TRBJ1-2, with 8 bases that match TRBD1. The CDR3 is 15 amino acids. Trimming removed 0 bases from V and 4 bases from J; junction bases left unmatched: 5. Germline CDR1 is SGHKS and CDR2 is YYEKEE (reference sequence). In DNA, the CDR3 is TGTGCCAGCAGCTTGGACTACACAGGGGGCTATGGCTACACCTTC. Protein sequence: CASSLDYTGGYGYTF.

The V call is TRBV6-5, the J call TRBJ2-1; possibly TRBD2 for D (5 bases). The V end lost 6 bases, the J end lost 10 bases, and 13 bases lay between the germline ends. Germline loops: CDR1 MNHEY, CDR2 SVGAGI. The CDR3 has 12 amino acids. The CDR3, as DNA: TGTGCCAGCAGCTTCCTTCGAGGGGAGCAGTTCTTC. Encoded protein: CASSFLRGEQFF.

This clone was recorded a few times. The chain employs TRBV7-9 and TRBJ2-3; 9 nucleotides align to TRBD1. Germline V lookup: CDR1 SEHNR, CDR2 FQNEAQ (reference sequence). J was trimmed by 1 base and V by 5 bases; bases with no gene match: 1. The CDR3 is 14 amino acids. In nucleotides, the CDR3 is TGTGCCAGCAGCCGGACAGGGGGCACAGATACGCAGTATTTT. Translating gives CASSRTGGTDTQYF.

The chain has TRBV5-6 and TRBJ2-1; 9 bases line up with TRBD1. The CDR3 is 14 residues long. The trim removed 5 bases at V and 1 base at J, leaving 1 base unmatched. CDR1 is SGHDT, CDR2 YYEEEE, per germline. The CDR3 nucleotides read TGTGCCAGCAGGGGACAGGGTTCCTACAATGAGCAGTTCTTC. Its protein product is CASRGQGSYNEQFF.

The chain is built from TRBV19 and TRBJ1-1; TRBD1 is a possible D gene (5 bases). The CDR3 consists of 15 residues. V lost 0 bases and J lost 7, with 15 bases in between. Germline values: CDR1 LNHDA, CDR2 SQIVND (reference sequence). The CDR3 protein is CASSIDVEGLGEAFF. The CDR3 DNA is TGTGCCAGTAGTATAGATGTCGAGGGACTAGGTGAAGCTTTCTTT. Drawing the rest from reference TRBV19 and TRBJ1-1, the complete variable domain is DGGITQSPKYLFRKEGQNVTLSCEQNLNHDAMYWYRQDPGQGLRLIYYSQIVNDFQKGDIAEGYSVSREKKESFPLTVTSAQKNPTAFYLCASSIDVEGLGEAFFGQGTRLTVV.

The V and J genes are TRBV29-1 and TRBJ2-1; possible D gene TRBD1, 5 bases. The CDR3 runs to 13 residues. V lost 3 bases, J lost 1 base, and 7 bases lay in between. Per the germline V gene, CDR1 is SQVTM and CDR2 is ANQGSEA. The CDR3 protein is CSVETASYNEQFF. The CDR3 DNA follows: TGCAGCGTTGAGACAGCGTCCTACAATGAGCAGTTCTTC.

This clone was recorded once. This chain links TRBV7-2 with TRBJ2-2; D unclear. This CDR3 contains 14 residues. V lost 2 bases and J lost 3, with 7 bases in between. Germline V gene lookup returns CDR1 SGHTA and CDR2 FQGNSA. CDR3 in amino acids: CASSLRLYTGELFF. The CDR3 coding sequence is TGTGCCAGCAGCTTAAGACTTTACACCGGGGAGCTGTTTTTT.

The chain carries TRBV30 and TRBJ2-7; the match to TRBD1 covers 9 bases. The CDR3 sequence is 14 residues long. J lost 5 bases, V lost 2 bases, and 7 bases had no gene match. The germline V gene encodes CDR1 GTSNPN and CDR2 SVGIG (reference sequence). Here the CDR3 DNA reads TGTGCCTGGAGTCCTCCGGGACAGGGTAACGAGCAGTACTTC. Translation: CAWSPPGQGNEQYF. The variable domain in full, completed from reference TRBV30 and TRBJ2-7, reads SQTIHQWPATLVQPVGSPLSLECTVEGTSNPNLYWYRQAAGRGLQLLFYSVGIGQISSEVPQNLSASRPQDRQFILSSKKLLLSDSGFYLCAWSPPGQGNEQYFGPGTRLTVT.

This clone appeared a single time. The chain has TRBV19 and TRBJ1-2; D call uncertain. The CDR3 contains 14 residues. Trimming took off 7 bases at V and 0 bases at J, with 12 bases between the two ends. CDR1 is LNHDA, CDR2 SQIVND, per germline (reference sequence). The CDR3 coding sequence is TGTGCCAGTATTGTTACAGCAACTAACTATGGCTACACCTTC. This codes for CASIVTATNYGYTF.

J is TRBJ2-1 and V is TRBV9; 14 nucleotides line up with TRBD2. The germline gives CDR1 SGDLS, CDR2 YYNGEE. V lost 0 bases, J lost 10 bases, and 6 bases stayed unmatched. This CDR3 has 16 residues. CDR3: CASSVGGLAGAMEQFF. In DNA, the CDR3 is TGTGCCAGCAGCGTAGGGGGACTAGCGGGGGCGATGGAGCAGTTCTTC.

V is TRBV27 and J is TRBJ1-5; 11 bases are a match to TRBD1. The V and J ends lost 6 bases and 4 bases, in that order; junction bases with no gene match: 8. The germline V gene encodes CDR1 MNHEY and CDR2 SMNVEV (reference sequence). This CDR3 has 16 amino acids. The CDR3 sequence: CASRFPGTGGNQPQHF. DNA for the CDR3: TGTGCCAGCAGGTTCCCCGGGACAGGGGGAAATCAGCCCCAGCATTTT.

The rearrangement joins TRBV30 to TRBJ2-5; 10 bases map to TRBD1. The CDR3 is 17 residues long. The V gene end was trimmed by 3 bases and the J gene end by 1 base; junction bases not matched to a gene: 11. Germline V gene sequence: CDR1 GTSNPN, CDR2 SVGIG (reference sequence). DNA for the CDR3: TGTGCCTGGAGCGGACAGGGGGAGGGGAATGGCCAAGAGACCCAGTACTTC. Its protein is CAWSGQGEGNGQETQYF.

Comments on this clone: Different DNA sequences within this sample yield the same CDR3. The chain links TRBV7-3 to TRBJ2-1, with D tentatively TRBD1 (6 bases). Germline assignment: CDR1 SGHTA and CDR2 FQGTGA. The CDR3 runs to 15 residues. Between the trimmed V and J ends, which lost 3 bases and 2 bases, there was a span of 11 bases. The CDR3 loop reads CASSFPTGPYNEQFF. For the CDR3, the DNA is TGTGCCAGCAGCTTCCCGACAGGTCCCTACAATGAGCAGTTCTTC.

This clone was recorded a few times. The junction and the germline gene differ at one end; a read error may be behind it. The chain carries TRBV20-1 and TRBJ2-7; TRBD1 matches 8 bases. Looked up from germline, CDR1 is DFQATT and CDR2 is SNEGSKA (reference sequence). This CDR3 is built from 11 residues. The CDR3 DNA reads as TGCAGTGCTGACGGGACAGGCCAAACCGCATTC. Translating it yields CSADGTGQTAF.

The V gene is TRBV6-1, the J gene TRBJ1-2; D may be TRBD1 (6 bases). Germline-derived CDR1 and CDR2 are MNHNS and SASEGT. The CDR3 covers 16 residues. The ends were cut back, 3 bases at V and 7 bases at J, with 21 bases in the middle. CDR3 sequence reads: CASSDPNPTGRGGYTF. CDR3 nucleotide sequence: TGTGCCAGCAGTGATCCCAACCCAACAGGGCGCGGTGGCTACACCTTC.

V is TRBV30 and J is TRBJ2-4; the D gene is possibly TRBD2 (7 bases). The length of the CDR3 is 13 residues. CDR1 GTSNPN and CDR2 SVGIG come from the germline V gene (reference sequence). V lost 2 bases and J lost 8, with 13 bases in between. The CDR3 sequence is CAWSSGRGDIQYF. As DNA, the CDR3 is TGTGCCTGGAGTTCGGGGAGGGGGGACATTCAGTACTTC. Filled out from reference TRBV30 and TRBJ2-4, the complete variable domain reads SQTIHQWPATLVQPVGSPLSLECTVEGTSNPNLYWYRQAAGRGLQLLFYSVGIGQISSEVPQNLSASRPQDRQFILSSKKLLLSDSGFYLCAWSSGRGDIQYFGAGTRLSVL.

The chain has TRBV6-1 and TRBJ2-7, with TRBD1 identical over 7 bases. J was trimmed by 2 bases and V by 4 bases; bases with no gene match: 11. Germline values: CDR1 MNHNS, CDR2 SASEGT. The CDR3 has 16 residues. CDR3: CASSVFAGGSPYEQYF. CDR3 sequence (DNA): TGTGCCAGCAGTGTGTTCGCAGGGGGATCGCCCTACGAGCAGTACTTC.

This clone appeared a single time. This chain joins TRBV7-2 and TRBJ2-7, with D maybe TRBD2 (6 bases). The V and J ends lost 5 bases and 12 bases respectively, with 14 bases between them. The CDR3 length is 11 residues. The V gene's germline CDR1 is SGHTA and CDR2 FQGNSA. The CDR3 spells CASSEGTQLYF. The CDR3 DNA reads TGTGCCAGCAGCGAAGGGACTCAACTGTACTTC. The entire variable domain, with the rest obtained from reference TRBV7-2 and TRBJ2-7, is as follows: GAGVSQSPSNKVTEKGKDVELRCDPISGHTALYWYRQSLGQGLEFLIYFQGNSAPDKSGLPSDRFSAERTGGSVSTLTIQRTQQEDSAVYLCASSEGTQLYFGPGTRLTVT.